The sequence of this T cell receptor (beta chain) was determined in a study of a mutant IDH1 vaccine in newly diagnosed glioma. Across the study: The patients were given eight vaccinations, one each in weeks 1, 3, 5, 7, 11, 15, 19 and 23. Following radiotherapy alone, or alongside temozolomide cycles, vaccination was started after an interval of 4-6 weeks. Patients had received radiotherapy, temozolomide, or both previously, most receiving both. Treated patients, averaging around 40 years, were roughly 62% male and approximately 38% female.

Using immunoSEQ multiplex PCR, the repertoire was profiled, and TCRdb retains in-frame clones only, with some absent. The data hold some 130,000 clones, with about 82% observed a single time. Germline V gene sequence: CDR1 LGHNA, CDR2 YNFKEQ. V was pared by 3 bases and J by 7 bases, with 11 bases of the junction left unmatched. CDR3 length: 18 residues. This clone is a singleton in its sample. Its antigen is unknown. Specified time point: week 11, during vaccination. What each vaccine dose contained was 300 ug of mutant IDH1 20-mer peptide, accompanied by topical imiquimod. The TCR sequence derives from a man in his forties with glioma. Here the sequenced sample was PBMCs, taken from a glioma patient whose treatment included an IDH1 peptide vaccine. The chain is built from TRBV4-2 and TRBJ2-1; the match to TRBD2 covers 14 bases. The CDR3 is CASSHPGLAGDLGNEQFF. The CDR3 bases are TGTGCCAGCAGCCATCCGGGACTAGCGGGAGACTTGGGGAATGAGCAGTTCTTC.